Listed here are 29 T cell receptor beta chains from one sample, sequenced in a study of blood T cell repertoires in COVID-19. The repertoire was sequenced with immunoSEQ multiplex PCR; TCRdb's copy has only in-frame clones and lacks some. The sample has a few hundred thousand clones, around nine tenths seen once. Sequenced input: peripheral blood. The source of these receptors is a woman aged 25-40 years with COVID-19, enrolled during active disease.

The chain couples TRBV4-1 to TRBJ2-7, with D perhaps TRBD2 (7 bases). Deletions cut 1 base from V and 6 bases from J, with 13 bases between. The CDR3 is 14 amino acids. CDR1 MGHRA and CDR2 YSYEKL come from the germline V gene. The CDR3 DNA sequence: TGCGCCAGCAGCCAAGTAGGGGGGGTGGGCGAGCAGTACTTC. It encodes CASSQVGGVGEQYF.

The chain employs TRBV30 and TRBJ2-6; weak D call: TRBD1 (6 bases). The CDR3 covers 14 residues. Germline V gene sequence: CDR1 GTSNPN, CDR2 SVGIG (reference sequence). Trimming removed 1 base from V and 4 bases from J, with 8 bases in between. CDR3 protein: CAWSAGAGANVLTF. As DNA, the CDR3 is TGTGCCTGGAGTGCAGGGGCAGGGGCCAACGTCCTGACTTTC.

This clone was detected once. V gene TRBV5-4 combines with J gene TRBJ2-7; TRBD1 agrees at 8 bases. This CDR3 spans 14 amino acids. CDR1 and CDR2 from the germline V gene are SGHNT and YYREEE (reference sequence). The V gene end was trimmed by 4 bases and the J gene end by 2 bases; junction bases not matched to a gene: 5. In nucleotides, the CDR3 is TGTGCCAGCAGCACCCGGACAGGGACCTACGAGCAGTACTTC. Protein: CASSTRTGTYEQYF.

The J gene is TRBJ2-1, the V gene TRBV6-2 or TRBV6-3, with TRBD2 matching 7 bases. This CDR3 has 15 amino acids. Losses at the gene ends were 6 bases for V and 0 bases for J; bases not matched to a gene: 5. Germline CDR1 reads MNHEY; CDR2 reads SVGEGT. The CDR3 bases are TGTGCCAGCAGCCTGCGGGGGAGCTCCTACAATGAGCAGTTCTTC. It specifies CASSLRGSSYNEQFF.

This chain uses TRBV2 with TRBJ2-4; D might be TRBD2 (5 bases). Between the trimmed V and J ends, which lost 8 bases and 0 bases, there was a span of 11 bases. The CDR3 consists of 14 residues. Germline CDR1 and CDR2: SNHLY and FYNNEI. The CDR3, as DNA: TGTGCCAGCCGGCTCGGGGTAGCCAAAAACATTCAGTACTTC. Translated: CASRLGVAKNIQYF.

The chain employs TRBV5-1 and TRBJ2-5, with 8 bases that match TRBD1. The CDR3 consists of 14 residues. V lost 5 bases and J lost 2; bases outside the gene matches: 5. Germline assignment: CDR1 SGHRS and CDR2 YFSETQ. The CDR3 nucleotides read TGCGCCAGCAGGCTGACAGGGGCGCAAGAGACCCAGTACTTC. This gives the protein CASRLTGAQETQYF.

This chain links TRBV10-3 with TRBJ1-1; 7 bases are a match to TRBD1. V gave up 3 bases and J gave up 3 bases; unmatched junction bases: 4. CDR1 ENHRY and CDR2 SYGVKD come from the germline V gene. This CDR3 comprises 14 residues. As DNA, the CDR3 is TGTGCCATCAGTGATGACAGGGACTACACTGAAGCTTTCTTT. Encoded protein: CAISDDRDYTEAFF.

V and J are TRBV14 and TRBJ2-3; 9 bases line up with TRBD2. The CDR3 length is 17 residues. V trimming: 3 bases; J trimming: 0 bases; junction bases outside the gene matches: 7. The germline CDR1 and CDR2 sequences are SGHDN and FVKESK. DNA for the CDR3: TGTGCCAGCAGCCACGTAACTAGCGGGTGGAGCACAGATACGCAGTATTTT. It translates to CASSHVTSGWSTDTQYF. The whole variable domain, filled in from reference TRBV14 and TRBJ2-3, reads EAGVTQFPSHSVIEKGQTVTLRCDPISGHDNLYWYRRVMGKEIKFLLHFVKESKQDESGMPNNRFLAERTGGTYSTLKVQPAELEDSGVYFCASSHVTSGWSTDTQYFGPGTRLTVL.

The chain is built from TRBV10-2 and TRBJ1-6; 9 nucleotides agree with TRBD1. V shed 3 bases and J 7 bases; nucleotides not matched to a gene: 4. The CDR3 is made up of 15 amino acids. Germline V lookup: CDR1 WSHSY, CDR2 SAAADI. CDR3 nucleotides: TGCGCCAGCAGTGAACAGGGGGCCGGGAATTCACCCCTCCACTTT. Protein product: CASSEQGAGNSPLHF.

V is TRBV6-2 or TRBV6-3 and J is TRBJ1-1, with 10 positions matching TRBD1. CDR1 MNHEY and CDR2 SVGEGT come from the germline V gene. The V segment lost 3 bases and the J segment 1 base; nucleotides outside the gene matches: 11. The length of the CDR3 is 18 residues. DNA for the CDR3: TGTGCCAGCAGTTATCATAGGGACAGGGGCCTTGGGAACACTGAAGCTTTCTTT. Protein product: CASSYHRDRGLGNTEAFF.

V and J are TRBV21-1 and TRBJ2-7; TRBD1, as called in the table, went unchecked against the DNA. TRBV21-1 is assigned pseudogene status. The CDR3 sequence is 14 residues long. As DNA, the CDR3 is TGTGCCAGCAACTCCCTATGGGCAGGGGACGAGCAGTACTTC. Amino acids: CASNSLWAGDEQYF.

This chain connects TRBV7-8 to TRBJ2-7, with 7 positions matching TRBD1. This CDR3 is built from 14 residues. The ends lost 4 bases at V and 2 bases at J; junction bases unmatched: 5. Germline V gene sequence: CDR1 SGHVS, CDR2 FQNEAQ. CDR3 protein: CASSSSTGTYEQYF. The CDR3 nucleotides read TGTGCCAGCAGCTCTTCGACAGGGACCTACGAGCAGTACTTC. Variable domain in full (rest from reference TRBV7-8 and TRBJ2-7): GAGVSQSPRYKVAKRGQDVALRCDPISGHVSLFWYQQALGQGPEFLTYFQNEAQLDKSGLPSDRFFAERPEGSVSTLKIQRTQQEDSAVYLCASSSSTGTYEQYFGPGTRLTVT.

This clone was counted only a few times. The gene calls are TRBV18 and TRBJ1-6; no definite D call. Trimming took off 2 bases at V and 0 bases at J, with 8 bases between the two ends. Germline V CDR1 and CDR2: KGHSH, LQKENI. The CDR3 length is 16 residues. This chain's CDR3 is CASSPARSSYNSPLHF. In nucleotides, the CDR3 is TGTGCCAGCTCACCAGCTAGGAGCTCCTATAATTCACCCCTCCACTTT.

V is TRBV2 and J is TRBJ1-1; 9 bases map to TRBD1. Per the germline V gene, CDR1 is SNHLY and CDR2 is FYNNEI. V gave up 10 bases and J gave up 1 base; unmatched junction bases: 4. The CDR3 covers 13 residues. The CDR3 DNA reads TGTGCCACCGGGGACAGGGAGAACACTGAAGCTTTCTTT. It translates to CATGDRENTEAFF.

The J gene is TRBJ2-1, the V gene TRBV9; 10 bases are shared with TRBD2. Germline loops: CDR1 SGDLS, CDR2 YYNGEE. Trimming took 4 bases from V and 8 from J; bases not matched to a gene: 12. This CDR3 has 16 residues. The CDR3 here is CASSPRGAGGSDEQFF. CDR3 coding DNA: TGTGCCAGCAGCCCTCGGGGAGCGGGAGGGTCGGATGAGCAGTTCTTC.

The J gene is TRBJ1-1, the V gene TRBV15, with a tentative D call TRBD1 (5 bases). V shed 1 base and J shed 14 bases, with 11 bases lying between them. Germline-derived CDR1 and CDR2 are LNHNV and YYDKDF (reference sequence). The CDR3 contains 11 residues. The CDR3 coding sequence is TGTGCCACCAGCAGAGGGGGGAGGATATTCTTT. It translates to CATSRGGRIFF. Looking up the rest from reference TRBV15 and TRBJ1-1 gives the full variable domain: DAMVIQNPRYQVTQFGKPVTLSCSQTLNHNVMYWYQQKSSQAPKLLFHYYDKDFNNEADTPDNFQSRRPNTSFCFLDIRSPGLGDTAMYLCATSRGGRIFFGQGTRLTVV.

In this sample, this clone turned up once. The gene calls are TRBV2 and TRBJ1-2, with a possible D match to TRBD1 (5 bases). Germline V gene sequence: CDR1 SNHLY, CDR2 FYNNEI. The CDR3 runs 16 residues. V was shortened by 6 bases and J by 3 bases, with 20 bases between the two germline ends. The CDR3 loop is CASRSGGRAFDYGYTF. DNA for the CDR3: TGTGCCAGCAGGTCTGGTGGCAGGGCCTTTGACTATGGCTACACCTTC.

CDR3 nucleotide sequence: TGTGCCAGCCGGACAGGGGGAGGTAATTCACCCCTCCACTTT. Translated, it gives CASRTGGGNSPLHF. V usage is TRBV2 and J usage is TRBJ1-6; 10 nucleotides align to TRBD1. The germline V gene has CDR1 SNHLY and CDR2 FYNNEI. This CDR3 is built from 14 residues. V trimming: 8 bases; J trimming: 6 bases; junction bases outside the gene matches: 4.

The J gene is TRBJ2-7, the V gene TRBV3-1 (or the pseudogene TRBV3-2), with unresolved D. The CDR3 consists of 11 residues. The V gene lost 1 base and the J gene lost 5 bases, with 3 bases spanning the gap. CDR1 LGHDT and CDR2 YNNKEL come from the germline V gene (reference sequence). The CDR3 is CASSQGHEQYF. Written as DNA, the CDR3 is TGTGCCAGCAGCCAAGGGCACGAGCAGTACTTC.

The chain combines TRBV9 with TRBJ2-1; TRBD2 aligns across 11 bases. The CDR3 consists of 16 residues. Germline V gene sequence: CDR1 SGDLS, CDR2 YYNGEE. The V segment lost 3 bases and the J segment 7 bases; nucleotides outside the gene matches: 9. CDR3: CASSAYGASGRNEQFF. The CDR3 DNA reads TGTGCCAGCAGCGCGTATGGGGCTAGCGGGAGGAATGAGCAGTTCTTC.

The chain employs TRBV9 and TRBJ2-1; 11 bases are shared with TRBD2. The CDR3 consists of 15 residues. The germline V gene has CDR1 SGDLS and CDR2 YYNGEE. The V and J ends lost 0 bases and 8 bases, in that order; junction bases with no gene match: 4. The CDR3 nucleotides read TGTGCCAGCAGCGTAGTAGCGGGAGGGCCGGATGAGCAGTTCTTC. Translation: CASSVVAGGPDEQFF. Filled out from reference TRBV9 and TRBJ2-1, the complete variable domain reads DSGVTQTPKHLITATGQRVTLRCSPRSGDLSVYWYQQSLDQGLQFLIQYYNGEERAKGNILERFSAQQFPDLHSELNLSSLELGDSALYFCASSVVAGGPDEQFFGPGTRLTVL.

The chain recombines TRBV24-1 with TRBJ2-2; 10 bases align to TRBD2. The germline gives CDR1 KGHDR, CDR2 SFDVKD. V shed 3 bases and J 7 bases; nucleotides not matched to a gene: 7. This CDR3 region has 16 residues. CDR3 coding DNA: TGTGCCACCAGTGATCCTTCAGCGGGAGGGAGCGGGGAGCTGTTTTTT. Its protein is CATSDPSAGGSGELFF.

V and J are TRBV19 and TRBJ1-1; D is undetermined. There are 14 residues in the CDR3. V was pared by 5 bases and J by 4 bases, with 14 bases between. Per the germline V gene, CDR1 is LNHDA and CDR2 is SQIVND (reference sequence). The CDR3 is CASSGGFVGTEAFF. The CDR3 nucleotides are TGTGCCAGTAGTGGAGGATTTGTGGGCACTGAAGCTTTCTTT.

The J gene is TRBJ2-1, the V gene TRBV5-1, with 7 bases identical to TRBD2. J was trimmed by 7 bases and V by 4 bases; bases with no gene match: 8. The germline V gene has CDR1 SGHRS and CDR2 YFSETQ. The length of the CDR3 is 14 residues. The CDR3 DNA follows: TGCGCCAGCAGCACGGGGAGGGGCGGAAATGAGCAGTTCTTC. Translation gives CASSTGRGGNEQFF.

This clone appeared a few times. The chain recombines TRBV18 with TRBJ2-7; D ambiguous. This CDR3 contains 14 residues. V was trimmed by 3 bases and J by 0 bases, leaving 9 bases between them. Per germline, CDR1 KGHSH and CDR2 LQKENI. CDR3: CASSPQTFSYEQYF. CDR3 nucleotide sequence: TGTGCCAGCTCACCGCAGACATTCTCCTACGAGCAGTACTTC.

For the CDR3, the DNA is TGTGCCAGCAGCTCTTGGGCTGGGCGGGGAGGGACTGAAGCTTTCTTT. This sequence encodes CASSSWAGRGGTEAFF. V gene TRBV5-4 combines with J gene TRBJ1-1; D uncertain. This CDR3 is built from 16 residues. The V end lost 3 bases, the J end lost 5 bases, and 20 bases lay between the germline ends. Germline values: CDR1 SGHNT, CDR2 YYREEE (reference sequence).

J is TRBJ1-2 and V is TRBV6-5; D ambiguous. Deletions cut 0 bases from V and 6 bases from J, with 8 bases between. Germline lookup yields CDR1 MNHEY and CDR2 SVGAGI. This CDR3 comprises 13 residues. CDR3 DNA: TGTGCCAGCAGTTACTCGCGGGGTCATGGCTACACCTTC. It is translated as CASSYSRGHGYTF.

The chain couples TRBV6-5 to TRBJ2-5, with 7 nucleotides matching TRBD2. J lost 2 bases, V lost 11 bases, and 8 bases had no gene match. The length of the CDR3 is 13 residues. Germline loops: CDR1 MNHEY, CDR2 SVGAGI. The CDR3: CAPRAGPQETQYF. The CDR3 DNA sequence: TGTGCCCCCAGAGCGGGACCACAAGAGACCCAGTACTTC.

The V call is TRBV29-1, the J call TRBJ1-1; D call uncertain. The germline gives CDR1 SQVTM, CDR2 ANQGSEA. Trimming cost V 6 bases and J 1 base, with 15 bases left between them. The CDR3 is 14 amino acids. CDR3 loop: CSVDLRTKNTEAFF. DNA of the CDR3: TGCAGCGTCGACCTGCGTACTAAGAACACTGAAGCTTTCTTT.